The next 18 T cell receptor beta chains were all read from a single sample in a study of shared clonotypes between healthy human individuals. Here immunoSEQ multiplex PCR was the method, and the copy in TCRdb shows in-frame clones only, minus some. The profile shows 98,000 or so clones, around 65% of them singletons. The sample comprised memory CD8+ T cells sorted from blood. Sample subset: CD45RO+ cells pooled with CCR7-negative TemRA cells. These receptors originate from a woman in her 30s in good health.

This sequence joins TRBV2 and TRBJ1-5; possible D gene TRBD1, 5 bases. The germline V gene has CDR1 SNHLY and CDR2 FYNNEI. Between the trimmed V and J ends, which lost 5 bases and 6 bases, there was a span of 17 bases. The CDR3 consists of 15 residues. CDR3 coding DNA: TGTGCCAGCAGTCAAGTTCAGGGTTTCCGTCAGCCCCAGCATTTT. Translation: CASSQVQGFRQPQHF.

The DNA of the CDR3 is TGTGCCAGCAGTTACATGAGCTCCTACAATGAGCAGTTCTTC. Amino acids: CASSYMSSYNEQFF. V is TRBV28 and J is TRBJ2-1; D is undetermined. The V gene's germline CDR1 is MDHEN and CDR2 SYDVKM. The CDR3 covers 14 residues. The V end was cut by 4 bases, the J end by 0 bases, with 7 bases between.

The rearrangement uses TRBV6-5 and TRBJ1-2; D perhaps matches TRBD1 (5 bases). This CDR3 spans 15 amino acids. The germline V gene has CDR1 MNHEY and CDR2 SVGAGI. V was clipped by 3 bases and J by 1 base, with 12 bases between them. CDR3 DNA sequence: TGTGCCAGCAGTTATTGGGGACGGATTAACTATGGCTACACCTTC. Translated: CASSYWGRINYGYTF.

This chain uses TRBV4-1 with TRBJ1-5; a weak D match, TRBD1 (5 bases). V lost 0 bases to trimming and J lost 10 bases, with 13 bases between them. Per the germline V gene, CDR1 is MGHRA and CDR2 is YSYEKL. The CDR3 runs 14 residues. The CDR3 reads CASSQEGESKPQHF. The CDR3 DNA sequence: TGCGCCAGCAGCCAAGAAGGGGAATCCAAACCCCAGCATTTT.

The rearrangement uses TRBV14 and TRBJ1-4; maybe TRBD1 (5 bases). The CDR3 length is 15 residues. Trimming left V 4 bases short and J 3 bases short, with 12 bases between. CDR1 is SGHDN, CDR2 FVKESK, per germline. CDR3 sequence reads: CASSLQGGANEKLFF. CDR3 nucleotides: TGTGCCAGCAGCCTCCAGGGAGGCGCTAATGAAAAACTGTTTTTT.

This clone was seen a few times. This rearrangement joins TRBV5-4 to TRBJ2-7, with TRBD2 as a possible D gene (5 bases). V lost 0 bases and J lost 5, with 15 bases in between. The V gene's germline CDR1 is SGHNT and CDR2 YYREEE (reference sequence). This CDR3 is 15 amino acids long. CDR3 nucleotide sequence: TGTGCCAGCAGCTTGGGCGCCGGGGAGACAAACGAGCAGTACTTC. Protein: CASSLGAGETNEQYF.

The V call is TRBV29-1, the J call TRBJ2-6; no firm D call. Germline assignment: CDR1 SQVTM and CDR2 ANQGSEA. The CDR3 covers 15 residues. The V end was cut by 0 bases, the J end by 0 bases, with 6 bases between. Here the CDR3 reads CSVEEGTSGANVLTF. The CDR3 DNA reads TGCAGCGTTGAAGAGGGTACCTCTGGGGCCAACGTCCTGACTTTC.

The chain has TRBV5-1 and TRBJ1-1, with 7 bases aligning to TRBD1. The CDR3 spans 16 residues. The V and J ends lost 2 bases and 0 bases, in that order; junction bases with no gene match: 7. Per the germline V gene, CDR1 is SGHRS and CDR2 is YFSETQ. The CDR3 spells CASSFVQGRVNTEAFF. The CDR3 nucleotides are TGCGCCAGCAGCTTTGTACAGGGGCGGGTGAACACTGAAGCTTTCTTT.

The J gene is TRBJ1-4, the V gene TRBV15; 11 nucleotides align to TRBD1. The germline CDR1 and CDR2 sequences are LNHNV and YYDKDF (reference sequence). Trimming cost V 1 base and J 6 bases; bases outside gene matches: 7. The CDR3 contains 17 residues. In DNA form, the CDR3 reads TGTGCCACCAGCAGAGCGGGACAGGGGGGTTGGGATGAAAAACTGTTTTTT. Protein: CATSRAGQGGWDEKLFF.

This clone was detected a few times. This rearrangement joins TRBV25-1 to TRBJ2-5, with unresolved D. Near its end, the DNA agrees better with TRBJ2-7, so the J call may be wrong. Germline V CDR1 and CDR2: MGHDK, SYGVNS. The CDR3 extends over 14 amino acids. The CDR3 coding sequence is TGTGCCAGCAGTGGATCAGGATCCACCTACGAGCAGTACTTC. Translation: CASSGSGSTYEQYF.

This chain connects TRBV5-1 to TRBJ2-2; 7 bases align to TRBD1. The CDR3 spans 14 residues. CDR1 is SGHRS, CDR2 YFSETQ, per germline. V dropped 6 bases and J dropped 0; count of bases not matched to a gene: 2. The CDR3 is CASIGGANTGELFF. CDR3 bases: TGCGCCAGCATAGGGGGCGCGAACACCGGGGAGCTGTTTTTT.

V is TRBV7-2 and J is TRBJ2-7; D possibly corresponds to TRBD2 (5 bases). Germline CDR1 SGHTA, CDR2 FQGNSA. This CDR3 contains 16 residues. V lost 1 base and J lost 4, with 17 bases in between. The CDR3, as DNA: TGTGCCAGCAGCTTAGAGTCTCCGGGGTGGTTTTACGAGCAGTACTTC. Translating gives CASSLESPGWFYEQYF.

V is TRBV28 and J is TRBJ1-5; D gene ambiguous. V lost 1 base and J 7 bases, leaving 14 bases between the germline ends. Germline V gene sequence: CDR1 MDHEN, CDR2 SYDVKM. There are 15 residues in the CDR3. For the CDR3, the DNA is TGTGCCAGCAGTTTATTATTGGGTGCCCACCAGCCCCAGCATTTT. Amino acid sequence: CASSLLLGAHQPQHF.

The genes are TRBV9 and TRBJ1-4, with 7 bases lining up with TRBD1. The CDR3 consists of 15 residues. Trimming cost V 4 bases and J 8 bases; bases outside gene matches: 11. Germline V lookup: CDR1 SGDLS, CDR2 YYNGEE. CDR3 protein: CASSLKTGPGEKLFF. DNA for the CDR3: TGTGCCAGCAGCCTGAAGACAGGGCCCGGGGAAAAACTGTTTTTT.

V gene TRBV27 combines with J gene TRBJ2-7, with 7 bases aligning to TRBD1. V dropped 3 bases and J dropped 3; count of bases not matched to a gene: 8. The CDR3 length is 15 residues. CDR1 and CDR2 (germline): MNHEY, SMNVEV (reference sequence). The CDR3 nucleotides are TGTGCCAGCAGTTTCACCCCGGGACAGAACTACGAGCAGTACTTC. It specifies CASSFTPGQNYEQYF.

CDR3 protein: CSVRFSREAYEQYF. As DNA, the CDR3 is TGCAGCGTCCGATTTTCGCGGGAGGCCTACGAGCAGTACTTC. V is TRBV29-1 and J is TRBJ2-7, with TRBD2 identical over 8 bases. In germline, CDR1 is SQVTM, CDR2 ANQGSEA. V shed 6 bases, J shed 2 bases, and the junction held 9 bases outside the gene matches. CDR3 length: 14 residues.

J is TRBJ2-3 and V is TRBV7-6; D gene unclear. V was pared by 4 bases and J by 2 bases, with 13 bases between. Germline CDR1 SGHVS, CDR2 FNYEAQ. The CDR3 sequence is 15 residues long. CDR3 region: CASSSTVRDTDTQYF. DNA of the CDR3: TGTGCCAGCAGCTCGACTGTCCGAGACACAGATACGCAGTATTTT.

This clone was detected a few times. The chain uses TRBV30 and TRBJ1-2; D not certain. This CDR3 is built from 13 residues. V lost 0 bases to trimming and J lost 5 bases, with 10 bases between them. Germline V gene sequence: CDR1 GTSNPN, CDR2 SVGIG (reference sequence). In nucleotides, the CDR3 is TGTGCCTGGAGTGTAATCCGGAGTTATGGCTACACCTTC. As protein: CAWSVIRSYGYTF. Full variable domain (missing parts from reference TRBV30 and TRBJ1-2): SQTIHQWPATLVQPVGSPLSLECTVEGTSNPNLYWYRQAAGRGLQLLFYSVGIGQISSEVPQNLSASRPQDRQFILSSKKLLLSDSGFYLCAWSVIRSYGYTFGSGTRLTVV.